This entry features one T cell receptor (beta chain) sequence. Method: immunoSEQ multiplex PCR; TCRdb's copy keeps in-frame clones and lacks some. The repertoire holds some 410,000 clones, 90% seen once, with approximately 6.3% in the top ten. This entry belongs to a study of control samples from healthy donors and cancer patients. V dropped 3 bases and J dropped 2; count of bases not matched to a gene: 12. The CDR3 extends over 16 amino acids. Germline values: CDR1 DFQATT, CDR2 SNEGSKA (reference sequence). The receptor was derived from a man between 40 and 49 years old with head and neck cancer. The sample consisted of PBMCs. The rearrangement links TRBV20-1 to TRBJ2-5; TRBD1 aligns across 7 bases. CDR3 in DNA: TGCAGTGCTAGTAGGGCGACAGGGATACAACAAGAGACCCAGTACTTC. Translating it yields CSASRATGIQQETQYF.